This TCR beta chain was found in a study of HIV-infected patients and healthy controls (TCRdb year 2014). For context, the study as a whole: Whether deep TCR repertoire sequencing of small blood samples from HIV patients could capture immune perturbation and reconstitution was tested in the study.

Overall study results and their limits: HIV-infected repertoires showed significantly elevated mean Gini indices relative to controls, which possibly reflects oligoclonality. Most CMV-associated CDR3s became more frequent during therapy, although their change was not significant, whereas HIV-associated CDR3s showed a significant decrease in frequency. Processing included only sixteen HIV-infected individuals, and this was regarded by the authors as a major limit on how widely the findings apply. The apparent post-therapy recovery of the Gini index in HIV-infected patients was not reproduced in size-matched repertoire data. Roughly threefold more distinct CDR3s and higher Shannon diversity were observed in healthy control repertoires than in untreated HIV+ repertoires. MAIT cell alpha-chain CDR3s were present at high frequency in healthy controls but severely depleted in HIV+ repertoires. Slight age and sex profile differences between the study cohorts did not explain the observed diversity differences. Both the Jaccard index and the count of highly shared sequences showed that healthy controls shared more CDR3s between individuals than HIV+ patients did. In the samples, alpha-beta chain pairing was left undetermined. HLA typing of donors was not performed in the study. Sequencing depth was restricted by the use of whole blood, which also prevented the dynamics of distinct T-cell subpopulations from being separated. Unequal numbers of distinct sequences between patients and controls complicated comparisons, and size-matching overweighted rare events from HIV-infected data. Mean usage differed significantly between HIV-infected patients and controls for eight alpha and eight beta V genes.

Whole blood was used without cell fractionation, so the repertoire reflected all unsorted peripheral T cells. As controls, ten healthy donors without infection were sampled, and about 40% of the ten donors were sampled a second time about three months later. For RNA extraction, 2.5 ml of peripheral blood was drawn into Tempus tubes. The TURBO-DNase kit was used to remove leftover genomic DNA, and GLOBINclear was used to deplete globin mRNA. Trimming removed 3 bases from V and 8 bases from J, leaving 16 bases between the germline ends. CDR1 KGHSH and CDR2 LQKENI were looked up in the germline V gene. The CDR3 holds 15 amino acids from the cysteine to the phenylalanine. Just the 45-base CDR3 DNA is kept, in frame starting at base 1. Using SuperScript III with primers targeting the alpha and beta constant regions, approximately 450 ng of RNA was reverse transcribed. Separate libraries for the alpha and beta chains were generated through chain-specific third strand synthesis that incorporated multiplexing indices. In the protocol, all rearrangements within a chain were amplified with a single primer pair so that primer bias was avoided, and molecular barcodes were added to each cDNA molecule. Purified cDNA was ligated with T4 RNA Ligase 1 onto a 5' RACE adapter bearing a random hexamer and the SP2 sequencing primer site. The authors primed second strand synthesis from the SP2 site with Phusion polymerase and used slow temperature ramps to favor optimal annealing. Each molecule's 12-nucleotide barcode consisted of two random hexamer sequences, both added before amplification and joined together. A short first PCR added P5 and P7 adapter elements plus a second index, followed by a roughly 25-cycle amplification PCR with P5s and P7 primers. A total of 25 to 35 PCR cycles were applied to the libraries, which were quantified on a Qubit, sized on a Bioanalyzer, and diluted to 4 to 4.5 nM. The normalized libraries were sequenced on an Illumina MiSeq using 2 x 250 paired-end kits. Reverse transcription reactions were cleaned up on MinElute columns and eluted into 10 ul Tris-Cl. The adapter ligations were run for roughly 25 hours at 16 degrees C, and AMPure XP beads at a 1:1 ratio were afterwards used to clean them. Per the authors' processing: Demultiplexed FASTQ files were processed with a modified Decombinator that output V, J, insert and barcode information. Sequences sharing a barcode but differing from the dominant sequence were discarded as errors, and barcodes clustered at Levenshtein distance 3 were counted to estimate original cDNA molecules. Downstream analyses used R packages ineq, vegan, igraph and RCytoscape, with IMGT nomenclature and CDR3 definitions. V gene usage was calculated across distinct sequences, with every TCR tallied a single time to avoid skew from clonal expansion. Unique CDR3 amino acid sequences within a donor were connected in similarity networks whenever two sequences differed by a single Levenshtein edit. Published HIV-specific CDR3s (around 90 alpha, several hundred beta) and CMV-specific CDR3s (approximately 13 alpha, 250 to 300 beta) were compiled and searched for in the repertoires. Random subsampling to size-matched repertoires demonstrated that the decreased diversity in patients did not result from their lower sequence numbers. TCRdb's own reprocessing of the public reads used fastp at Q25 and MiXCR and kept productive beta chains. Every distinct CDR3 protein forms one entry, paired with its most common genes and DNA. These V and J calls are TCRdb output, not the study's own analysis. This sample comprises around 16,000 distinct CDR3 sequences, 9.4% of them detected only once. The ten top clones hold 5.1% of the sample.

In this sample, this clonotype turned up many times. The antigen it binds to is not known. The input lacks base qualities; no much larger clone sits a single base away. This clonotype was obtained from an adult in good health. The sequenced material came from blood. The rearranged segments are TRBV18 and TRBJ1-4; there is no confident call for the D gene. CDR3 protein: CASSPFEGDREKLFF. The nucleotides are TGTGCCAGCTCACCTTTCGAGGGAGATCGGGAAAAACTGTTTTTT.